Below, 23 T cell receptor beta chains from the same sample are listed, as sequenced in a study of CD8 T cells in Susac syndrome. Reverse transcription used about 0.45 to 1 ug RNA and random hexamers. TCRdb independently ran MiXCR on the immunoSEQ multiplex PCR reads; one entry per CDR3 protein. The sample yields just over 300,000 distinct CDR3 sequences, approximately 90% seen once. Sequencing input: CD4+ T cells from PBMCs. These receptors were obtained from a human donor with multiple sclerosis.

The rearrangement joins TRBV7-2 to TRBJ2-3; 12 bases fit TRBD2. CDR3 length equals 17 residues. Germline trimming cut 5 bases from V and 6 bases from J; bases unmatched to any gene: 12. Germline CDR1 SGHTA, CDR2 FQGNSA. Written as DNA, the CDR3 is TGTGCCAGCAGCCCGGGGACTAGCGGGCACGGGGGCGATACGCAGTATTTT. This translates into CASSPGTSGHGGDTQYF.

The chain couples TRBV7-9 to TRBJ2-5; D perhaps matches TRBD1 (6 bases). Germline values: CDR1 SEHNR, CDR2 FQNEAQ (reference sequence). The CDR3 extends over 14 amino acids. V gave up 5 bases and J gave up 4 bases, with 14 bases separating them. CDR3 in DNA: TGTGCCAGCAGCATCCGGCTGGGGGCAGAGACCCAGTACTTC. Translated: CASSIRLGAETQYF.

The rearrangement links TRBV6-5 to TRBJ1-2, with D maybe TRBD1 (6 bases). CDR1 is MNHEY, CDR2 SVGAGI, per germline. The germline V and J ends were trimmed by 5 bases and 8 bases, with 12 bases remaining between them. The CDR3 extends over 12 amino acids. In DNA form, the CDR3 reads TGTGCCAGCAGTCAGGGGCTACAAGGCTACACCTTC. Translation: CASSQGLQGYTF.

CDR3 sequence reads: CASSPWTGMNTEAFF. DNA for the CDR3: TGCGCCAGCAGCCCGTGGACAGGCATGAACACTGAAGCTTTCTTT. The rearrangement links TRBV5-1 to TRBJ1-1; 7 bases fit TRBD1. The V gene's germline CDR1 is SGHRS and CDR2 YFSETQ. The CDR3 is made up of 15 amino acids. V lost 4 bases, J lost 0 bases, and 6 bases stayed unmatched.

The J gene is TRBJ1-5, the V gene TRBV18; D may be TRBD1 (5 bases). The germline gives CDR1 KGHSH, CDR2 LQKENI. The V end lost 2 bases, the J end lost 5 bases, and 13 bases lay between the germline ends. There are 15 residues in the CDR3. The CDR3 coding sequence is TGTGCCAGCTCACCAACGGGGGGGAGGTATCAGCCCCAGCATTTT. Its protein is CASSPTGGRYQPQHF.

CDR3 DNA: TGTGCCAGCAGCACGGGGGCCCAGCGGAGTCAAGAGACCCAGTACTTC. It specifies CASSTGAQRSQETQYF. The genes are TRBV7-9 and TRBJ2-5; tentatively, D is TRBD1 or TRBD2 (6 bases each). V was clipped by 5 bases and J by 2 bases, with 18 bases between them. The CDR3 sequence is 16 residues long. Germline V gene data show CDR1 as SEHNR and CDR2 as FQNEAQ (reference sequence). The complete variable domain, with remaining parts taken from reference TRBV7-9 and TRBJ2-5, reads DTGVSQNPRHKITKRGQNVTFRCDPISEHNRLYWYRQTLGQGPEFLTYFQNEAQLEKSRLLSDRFSAERPKGSFSTLEIQRTEQGDSAMYLCASSTGAQRSQETQYFGPGTRLLVL.

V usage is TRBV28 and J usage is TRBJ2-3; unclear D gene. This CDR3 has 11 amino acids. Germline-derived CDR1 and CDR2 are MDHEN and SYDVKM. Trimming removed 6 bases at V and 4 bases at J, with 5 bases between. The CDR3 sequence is CASRSPDTQYF. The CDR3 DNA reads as TGTGCCAGCAGGTCGCCAGATACGCAGTATTTT.

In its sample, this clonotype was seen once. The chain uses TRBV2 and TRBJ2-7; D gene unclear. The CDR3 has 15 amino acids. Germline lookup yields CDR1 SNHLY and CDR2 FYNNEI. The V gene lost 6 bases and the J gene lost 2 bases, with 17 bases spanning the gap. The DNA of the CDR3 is TGTGCCAGCAGCTTCTATATCGACCTGACCTACGAGCAGTACTTC. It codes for CASSFYIDLTYEQYF. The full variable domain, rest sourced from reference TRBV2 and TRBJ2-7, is EPEVTQTPSHQVTQMGQEVILRCVPISNHLYFYWYRQILGQKVEFLVSFYNNEISEKSEIFDDQFSVERPDGSNFTLKIRSTKLEDSAMYFCASSFYIDLTYEQYFGPGTRLTVT.

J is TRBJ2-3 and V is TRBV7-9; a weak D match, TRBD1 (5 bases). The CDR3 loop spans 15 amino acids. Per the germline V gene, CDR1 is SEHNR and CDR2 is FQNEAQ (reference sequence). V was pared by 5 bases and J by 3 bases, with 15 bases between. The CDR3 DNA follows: TGTGCCAGCAGCACCGAATACAGGCGGACAGATACGCAGTATTTT. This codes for CASSTEYRRTDTQYF.

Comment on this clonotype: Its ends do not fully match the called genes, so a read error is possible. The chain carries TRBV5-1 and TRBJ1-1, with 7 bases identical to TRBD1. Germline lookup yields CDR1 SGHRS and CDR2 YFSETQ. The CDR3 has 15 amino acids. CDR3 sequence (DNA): TGTGCCAGCAGCTTGGGGGGACAGCTGAACACTGAAGCTTTCTTT. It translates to CASSLGGQLNTEAFF.

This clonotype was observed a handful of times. The CDR3 spells CASSQGGSSYEQYF. Here the CDR3 DNA reads TGTGCCAGCAGTCAGGGGGGAAGCTCCTACGAGCAGTACTTC. This chain joins TRBV6-1 and TRBJ2-7; D possibly corresponds to TRBD1 (7 bases). The germline gives CDR1 MNHNS, CDR2 SASEGT. The V end lost 5 bases, the J end lost 0 bases, and 11 bases lay between the germline ends. This CDR3 has 14 residues.

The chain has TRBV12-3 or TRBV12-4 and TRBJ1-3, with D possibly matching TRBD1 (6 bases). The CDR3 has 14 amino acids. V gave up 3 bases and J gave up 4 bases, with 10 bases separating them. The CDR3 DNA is TGTGCCAGCAGTTTTGGGGGGCAGGGAAACACCATATATTTT. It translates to CASSFGGQGNTIYF.

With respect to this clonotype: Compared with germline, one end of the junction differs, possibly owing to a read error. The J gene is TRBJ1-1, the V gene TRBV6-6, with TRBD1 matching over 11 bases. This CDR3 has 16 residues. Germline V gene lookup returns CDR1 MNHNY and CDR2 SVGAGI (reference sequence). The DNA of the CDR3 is TGTGCCAGCAGTGACTCCGGGACAGGGGGGAACACTGAAGCTTTCTTT. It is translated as CASSDSGTGGNTEAFF.

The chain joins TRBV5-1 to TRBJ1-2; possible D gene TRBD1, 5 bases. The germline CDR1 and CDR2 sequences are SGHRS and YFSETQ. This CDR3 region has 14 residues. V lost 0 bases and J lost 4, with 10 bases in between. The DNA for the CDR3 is TGCGCCAGCAGCTTGGCCCGGGGCAGCTATGGCTACACCTTC. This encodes CASSLARGSYGYTF.

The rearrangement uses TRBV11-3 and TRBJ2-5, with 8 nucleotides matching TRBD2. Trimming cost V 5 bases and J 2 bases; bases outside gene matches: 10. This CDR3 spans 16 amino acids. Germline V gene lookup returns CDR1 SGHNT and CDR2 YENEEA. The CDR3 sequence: CASSPRTQRGQETQYF. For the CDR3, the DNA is TGTGCCAGCAGCCCTCGGACCCAGCGGGGGCAAGAGACCCAGTACTTC.

CDR3 coding DNA: TGTGCCAGCAAAAGCCGGGACAGGGATCATGATGGCTACACCTTC. Its translation is CASKSRDRDHDGYTF. The chain couples TRBV5-6 to TRBJ1-2; 9 bases match TRBD1. V lost 6 bases, J lost 6 bases, and 12 bases stayed unmatched. This CDR3 has 15 residues. Germline CDR1 is SGHDT and CDR2 is YYEEEE.

The CDR3 here is CASSSGLIPYNEQFF. Here the CDR3 DNA reads TGTGCCAGCAGCTCGGGACTAATACCCTACAATGAGCAGTTCTTC. The chain links TRBV7-9 to TRBJ2-1; TRBD2 aligns across 7 bases. The V and J ends lost 4 bases and 2 bases, in that order; junction bases with no gene match: 5. CDR1 and CDR2 (germline): SEHNR, FQNEAQ (reference sequence). The CDR3 loop spans 15 amino acids.

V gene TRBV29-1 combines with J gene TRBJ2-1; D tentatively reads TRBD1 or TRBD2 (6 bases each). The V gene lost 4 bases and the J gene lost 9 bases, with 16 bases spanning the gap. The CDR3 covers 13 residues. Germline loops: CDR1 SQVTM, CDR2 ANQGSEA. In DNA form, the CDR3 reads TGCAGCGTTGTAATAGGGGGGCAGGGTGAGCAGTTCTTC. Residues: CSVVIGGQGEQFF.

The CDR3 DNA is TGCAGCGTGAGGGCCGGACGGACAAACACTGAAGCTTTCTTT. Amino acids: CSVRAGRTNTEAFF. The chain couples TRBV29-1 to TRBJ1-1; maybe TRBD1 (5 bases). The CDR3 loop spans 14 amino acids. Germline lookup yields CDR1 SQVTM and CDR2 ANQGSEA. Deletions cut 6 bases from V and 2 bases from J, with 16 bases between.

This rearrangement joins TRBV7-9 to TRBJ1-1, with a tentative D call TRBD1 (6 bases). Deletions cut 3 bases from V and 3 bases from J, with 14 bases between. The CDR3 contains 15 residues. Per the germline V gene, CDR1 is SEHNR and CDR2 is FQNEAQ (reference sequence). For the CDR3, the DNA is TGTGCCAGCAGCTTTCCGCCCCCAGGGGACACTGAAGCTTTCTTT. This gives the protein CASSFPPPGDTEAFF.

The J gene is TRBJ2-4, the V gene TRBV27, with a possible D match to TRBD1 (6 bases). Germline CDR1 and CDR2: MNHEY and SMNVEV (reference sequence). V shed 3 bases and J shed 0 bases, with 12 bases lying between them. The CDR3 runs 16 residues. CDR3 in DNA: TGTGCCAGCAGTTTTGACAGGTTGGAAGCCAAAAACATTCAGTACTTC. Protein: CASSFDRLEAKNIQYF.

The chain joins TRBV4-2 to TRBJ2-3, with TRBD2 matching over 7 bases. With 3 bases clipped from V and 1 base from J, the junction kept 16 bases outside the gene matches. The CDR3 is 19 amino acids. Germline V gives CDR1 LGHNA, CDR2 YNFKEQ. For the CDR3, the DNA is TGTGCCAGCAGCCATTACGGCGGGAGCCCGTGGGGCCGCACAGATACGCAGTATTTT. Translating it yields CASSHYGGSPWGRTDTQYF.

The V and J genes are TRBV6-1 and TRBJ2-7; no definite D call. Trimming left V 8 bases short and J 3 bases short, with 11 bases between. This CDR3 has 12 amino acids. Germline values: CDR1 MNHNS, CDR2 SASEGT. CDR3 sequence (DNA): TGTGCCAGCGGAGAAACAGTCTACGAGCAGTACTTC. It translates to CASGETVYEQYF.